The rows below give T cell receptor beta chains drawn from one sample of a study of T-cell reconstitution after alpha-beta-depleted transplantation in children. TCRdb redid the calling of the PCR reads with MiXCR, one entry per CDR3 protein. Of 490,000 or so distinct CDR3 sequences listed, about 12% are singletons. Sequencing used PBMCs from the stem cell graft donor, obtained from the stem cell graft. The receptors derive from a human donor who donated a stem cell graft to a child with combined immunodeficiency. Both conserved end residues are part of each CDR3. The D gene is left open where the match is weak. Only some rows state a clone size, as once, few, many or a class for expanded clones.

clone_size	d_call	v_call	j_call	cdr3_aa	cdr3_nt
few	TRBD1	TRBV12-3/TRBV12-4	TRBJ2-7	CASSRGLEYYEQYF	TGTGCCAGCAGCAGGGGGCTCGAGTATTACGAGCAGTACTTC
few	NA	TRBV20-1	TRBJ2-7	CSARPPSAGDHEQYF	TGCAGTGCTAGGCCCCCCTCGGCAGGGGACCACGAGCAGTACTTC
many	NA	TRBV20-1	TRBJ2-5	CSARDPKVSRLTSQYF	TGCAGTGCTAGAGATCCTAAGGTGTCCAGATTAACGTCCCAGTACTTC
few	NA	TRBV20-1	TRBJ2-5	CSAPTGGGQETQYF	TGCAGTGCCCCGACCGGAGGGGGGCAAGAGACCCAGTACTTC
NA	NA	TRBV7-9	TRBJ1-1	CASSFTVLRTALMNTEAFF	TGTGCCAGCAGCTTTACAGTACTTAGGACAGCTCTCATGAACACTGAAGCTTTCTTT
NA	TRBD2	TRBV29-1	TRBJ2-1	CSVEDLVGTGGDEQFF	TGCAGCGTTGAAGATCTGGTAGGGACGGGGGGAGATGAGCAGTTCTTC
few	TRBD2	TRBV7-2	TRBJ2-1	CASSLVGGLTYNEQFF	TGTGCCAGCAGCTTAGTGGGGGGACTAACCTACAATGAGCAGTTCTTC
many	TRBD1	TRBV7-3	TRBJ2-5	CASSWRQGVETQYF	TGTGCCAGCAGCTGGCGACAGGGAGTAGAGACCCAGTACTTC
once	NA	TRBV28	TRBJ1-6	CASFSSGSTLSPLHF	TGTGCCAGCTTTTCCTCGGGCAGTACTCTTTCACCCCTCCACTTT
many	NA	TRBV25-1	TRBJ2-5	CASSDDSKETQYF	TGTGCCAGCAGTGATGACAGCAAGGAGACCCAGTACTTC
NA	NA	TRBV19	TRBJ2-1	CASTLTRVIGNEQFF	TGTGCCAGTACCCTAACCAGGGTAATCGGCAATGAGCAGTTCTTC
many	TRBD2	TRBV7-8	TRBJ2-2	CASSPRLAGVTGELFF	TGTGCCAGCAGCCCAAGACTAGCGGGAGTCACCGGGGAGCTGTTTTTT
few	NA	TRBV12-3/TRBV12-4	TRBJ2-1	CASSFGASETRQFF	TGTGCCAGCAGTTTCGGTGCTAGCGAGACCCGGCAGTTCTTC
NA	TRBD2	TRBV7-9	TRBJ2-5	CASSPGVSGERETQYF	TGTGCCAGCAGCCCAGGGGTTAGCGGGGAACGAGAGACCCAGTACTTC
many	NA	TRBV20-1	TRBJ1-1	CSAQGFGGDTEAFF	TGCAGTGCCCAAGGTTTTGGAGGGGACACTGAAGCTTTCTTT
few	TRBD1	TRBV7-9	TRBJ2-1	CASSKPGTADNEQFF	TGTGCCAGCAGCAAACCCGGGACAGCAGACAATGAGCAGTTCTTC
once	TRBD2	TRBV7-3	TRBJ2-1	CASSLTGGSVFNEQFF	TGTGCCAGCAGCTTAACGGGAGGGTCGGTTTTCAATGAGCAGTTCTTC
few	NA	TRBV18	TRBJ2-3	CASSPNVLTDTQYF	TGTGCCAGCTCACCAAACGTCCTAACTGATACGCAGTATTTT
few	NA	TRBV4-1	TRBJ2-7	CASSQVEFGEQYF	TGCGCCAGCAGCCAAGTTGAATTTGGGGAGCAGTACTTC
many	NA	TRBV25-1	TRBJ2-1	CASSDQGGNEQFF	TGTGCCAGCAGTGACCAGGGGGGTAATGAGCAGTTCTTC
NA	TRBD1	TRBV12-3/TRBV12-4	TRBJ2-6	CASSPNTGDPGANVLTF	TGTGCCAGCAGTCCGAATACAGGGGACCCTGGGGCCAACGTCCTGACTTTC
few	NA	TRBV3-1	TRBJ2-1	CASRDQGGLNEQFF	TGTGCCAGCCGGGACCAGGGGGGTCTTAATGAGCAGTTCTTC
few	NA	TRBV12-3/TRBV12-4	TRBJ2-2	CASSFPGPKAGELFF	TGTGCCAGCAGTTTTCCGGGACCCAAGGCCGGGGAGCTGTTTTTT
few	NA	TRBV12-3/TRBV12-4	TRBJ2-5	CASSFSAIQETQYF	TGTGCCAGCAGTTTTTCGGCCATTCAAGAGACCCAGTACTTC
few	NA	TRBV6-2/TRBV6-3	TRBJ2-1	CASGGWVYNEQFF	TGTGCCAGCGGGGGGTGGGTCTACAATGAGCAGTTCTTC
NA	NA	TRBV30	TRBJ2-4	CAWSLASQLAKNIQYF	TGTGCCTGGAGTCTTGCCTCTCAACTAGCCAAAAACATTCAGTACTTC
many	TRBD2	TRBV3-1	TRBJ2-3	CASSQGGSGSTDTQYF	TGTGCCAGCAGCCAAGGTGGTAGCGGGAGCACAGATACGCAGTATTTT
NA	NA	TRBV15	TRBJ1-5	CATSRDGWGQPQHF	TGTGCCACCAGCAGAGACGGGTGGGGTCAGCCCCAGCATTTT
NA	TRBD2	TRBV15	TRBJ2-3	CATIRDLSGRAQDTQYF	TGTGCCACCATCAGAGATCTCTCCGGGAGGGCCCAAGATACGCAGTATTTT
few	TRBD2	TRBV19	TRBJ2-1	CASSKFREVLDEQFF	TGTGCCAGTAGTAAGTTCCGGGAGGTTTTGGATGAGCAGTTCTTC
few	NA	TRBV19	TRBJ1-2	CASSSRTENYGYTF	TGTGCCAGTAGTTCGAGGACAGAGAACTATGGCTACACCTTC
few	NA	TRBV30	TRBJ2-1	CAWSGRGRFSYNEQFF	TGTGCCTGGAGTGGACGAGGGCGGTTCTCCTACAATGAGCAGTTCTTC
NA	TRBD2	TRBV11-2	TRBJ2-1	CASSFFPPREGQEGNELFF	TGTGCCAGCAGCTTCTTTCCCCCGCGGGAGGGCCAAGAGGGCAATGAGCTGTTCTTC
few	NA	TRBV2	TRBJ2-7	CASSAIVASTYEQYF	TGTGCCAGCAGTGCAATCGTAGCGTCCACCTACGAGCAGTACTTC
many	NA	TRBV20-1	TRBJ1-2	CSASPGQRRGYTF	TGCAGTGCGAGCCCGGGACAACGAAGGGGCTACACCTTC
few	NA	TRBV20-1	TRBJ2-3	CSASCEGGTDTQYF	TGCAGTGCTAGCTGTGAGGGCGGTACAGATACGCAGTATTTT
few	NA	TRBV12-3/TRBV12-4	TRBJ2-3	CASSLASRQNTDTQYF	TGTGCCAGCAGTTTAGCATCAAGGCAGAACACAGATACGCAGTATTTT
few	TRBD1	TRBV5-5	TRBJ1-5	CASSFPRQGVHQPQHF	TGTGCCAGCAGCTTTCCCAGACAGGGTGTTCATCAGCCCCAGCATTTT
NA	NA	TRBV30	TRBJ2-7	CAWTPRGPNPYEQYF	TGTGCCTGGACCCCACGGGGGCCGAACCCCTACGAGCAGTACTTC
NA	TRBD1	TRBV11-3	TRBJ2-1	CASSSRNGTVSNEQFF	TGTGCCAGCAGCTCAAGGAACGGGACAGTTTCCAATGAGCAGTTCTTC
few	NA	TRBV7-2	TRBJ2-3	CASSLALRGRGPDTQYF	TGTGCCAGCAGCTTAGCCCTCAGGGGCCGGGGTCCAGATACGCAGTATTTT